The 29 T cell receptor beta chains listed next were all sequenced from one sample in a study of T cells in women clearing cervical HPV infection. Data came from immunoSEQ multiplex PCR; TCRdb stores just in-frame clones and leaves some out. The table for this sample gives about 33,000 clones. The sequenced sample was blood buffy coat. The source of these receptors is a woman aged 18-70 years with a cervical HPV16 infection that either progressed to CIN3+ or cleared (not recorded which).

The CDR3 bases that were read are TGTGCCAGCAGCCCACGGAGCGGGGGGGCGACAGATACG. Residues: CASSPRSGGATDT. The whole CDR3 sequence reads CASSPRSGGATDTQYF. The rearrangement joins TRBV6-2 or TRBV6-3 to TRBJ2-3, with 10 bases identical to TRBD2. The CDR3 goes on 3 residues after the read ends, and that part is filled in from the germline J gene. Germline assignment: CDR1 MNHEY and CDR2 SVGEGT. There are 16 residues in the CDR3. V gave up 6 bases and J gave up 3 bases; unmatched junction bases: 9.

Comments on this clone: The CDR3 is cut off 3 residues early in the read; its end comes from the germline J gene. The chain recombines TRBV11-2 with TRBJ1-5, with a possible D match to TRBD1 (5 bases). Germline V CDR1 and CDR2: SGHAT, FQNNGV. Trimming cost V 5 bases and J 4 bases, with 15 bases left between them. This CDR3 contains 15 residues. The CDR3 loop is CASSKAGRPNQPQHF. The CDR3 DNA, read in part, is TGTGCCAGCAGCAAAGCAGGGCGGCCAAATCAGCCC.

About this clone: The CDR3 extends 3 residues past the end of the read, so its final part is completed from the germline J gene. The chain joins TRBV20-1 to TRBJ1-5; 9 nucleotides match TRBD1. The germline gives CDR1 DFQATT, CDR2 SNEGSKA (reference sequence). The CDR3 has 13 amino acids. J was trimmed by 1 base and V by 5 bases; bases with no gene match: 0. CDR3 residues: CSAGQGSNQPQHF. The CDR3 DNA, read in part, is TGCAGTGCTGGACAGGGGAGCAATCAGCCC.

Comment on this clone: The read halts 3 residues ahead of the CDR3 end, with the missing end drawn from the germline J gene. The chain combines TRBV5-1 with TRBJ2-7; 7 bases are shared with TRBD1. Trimming cost V 3 bases and J 0 bases; bases outside gene matches: 9. The CDR3 totals 16 residues. CDR1 and CDR2 (germline): SGHRS, YFSETQ. CDR3 in amino acids: CASSYSGTDYSYEQYF. CDR3 bases read: TGCGCCAGCAGCTACTCCGGGACAGATTACTCCTACGAG.

To note about this clone: The CDR3 extends 3 residues past the end of the read, so its final part is completed from the germline J gene. The chain joins TRBV11-2 to TRBJ2-7; 8 nucleotides match TRBD1. Unmatched junction bases numbered 6, after V lost 4 bases and J lost 4 bases. CDR1 and CDR2 (germline): SGHAT, FQNNGV. This CDR3 contains 14 residues. The chain's CDR3 is CASSYGQGNYEQYF. CDR3 DNA (partial): TGTGCCAGCAGCTACGGACAGGGTAATTACGAG.

Details on this clone: The CDR3 end falls 3 residues outside the read, so it is completed with the germline J gene. This sequence joins TRBV5-1 and TRBJ1-2; a possible D gene is TRBD1 (6 bases). Germline V gives CDR1 SGHRS, CDR2 YFSETQ. V lost 1 base and J lost 1, with 14 bases in between. The CDR3 covers 16 residues. CDR3 sequence reads: CASSLTALDSNYGYTF. The part of the CDR3 DNA that was read is TGCGCCAGCAGCTTGACGGCGTTGGACAGTAACTATGGC.

About this clone: The CDR3 extends 3 residues past the end of the read, so its final part is completed from the germline J gene. V usage is TRBV5-1 and J usage is TRBJ2-7, with a possible D match to TRBD2 (6 bases). The V gene's germline CDR1 is SGHRS and CDR2 YFSETQ. V shed 0 bases and J shed 2 bases, with 9 bases lying between them. CDR3 length: 14 residues. This chain's CDR3 is CASSLGGVAYEQYF. The CDR3 DNA, read in part, is TGCGCCAGCAGCTTGGGCGGGGTTGCCTACGAG.

As for this clone: An end of the junction differs from the germline gene, which may be a read error. Other nucleotide sequences in the sample specify the same CDR3. The CDR3 DNA, read in part, is TGTGCCAGTAGCCAACAGGGCTTCTCTGGAAACACG. It encodes CASSQQGFSGNT. Given in full, the CDR3 is CASSQQGFSGNTIYF. The chain combines TRBV19 with TRBJ1-3, with D maybe TRBD1 (6 bases). Read sequence stops 3 residues before the CDR3 end, and the germline J gene provides the missing end. Per germline, CDR1 LNHDA and CDR2 SQIVND (reference sequence). CDR3 length equals 15 residues.

Note on this clone: Coverage ceases 3 residues before the CDR3 finishes, and the germline J gene fills in the end. The chain couples TRBV7-6 to TRBJ1-1; a possible D gene is TRBD1 (6 bases). This CDR3 has 17 amino acids. Trimming pared 1 base from V and 0 bases from J, leaving 15 bases between. The germline CDR1 and CDR2 sequences are SGHVS and FNYEAQ. CDR3 DNA (partial): TGTGCCAGCAGCTTAGACAGGGACCGCCTCATGAACACTGAA. Its protein product is CASSLDRDRLMNTE. The complete CDR3 reads CASSLDRDRLMNTEAFF.

The part of the CDR3 DNA that was read is TGTGCCTGGACTAAAAGACTGGGAGATACG. Encoded protein: CAWTKRLGDT. From start to end, the CDR3 is CAWTKRLGDTQYF. This chain joins TRBV30 and TRBJ2-3, with no clear D. The read terminates 3 residues ahead of where the CDR3 ends, so the germline J gene completes it. V was shortened by 4 bases and J by 5 bases, with 13 bases between the two germline ends. Germline loops: CDR1 GTSNPN, CDR2 SVGIG (reference sequence). The CDR3 consists of 13 residues. The full variable domain, rest sourced from reference TRBV30 and TRBJ2-3, is SQTIHQWPATLVQPVGSPLSLECTVEGTSNPNLYWYRQAAGRGLQLLFYSVGIGQISSEVPQNLSASRPQDRQFILSSKKLLLSDSGFYLCAWTKRLGDTQYFGPGTRLTVL.

On this clone: The read stops 3 residues short of the end of the CDR3; the missing end is completed from the germline J gene. The chain uses TRBV7-9 and TRBJ2-4; D remains ambiguous. The CDR3 totals 11 residues. The germline V gene encodes CDR1 SEHNR and CDR2 FQNEAQ (reference sequence). The CDR3 sequence: CASSANYGQYF. The sequenced part of the CDR3 DNA is TGTGCCAGCAGCGCTAATTATGGT.

As regards this clone: The CDR3 is cut off 3 residues early in the read; its end comes from the germline J gene. This chain links TRBV20-1 with TRBJ1-5; 7 nucleotides match TRBD1. This CDR3 is built from 15 residues. CDR1 is DFQATT and CDR2 is SNEGSKA in the germline V gene (reference sequence). V trimming: 3 bases; J trimming: 0 bases; junction bases outside the gene matches: 5. The DNA read from the CDR3 is TGCAGTGCTAGGGGGGGACAGACTAGCAATCAGCCC. This gives the protein CSARGGQTSNQP. The CDR3 in its entirety is CSARGGQTSNQPQHF.

CDR3 region: CASSPRTGGDEQFF. The covered CDR3 bases are TGTGCCAGTAGTCCTCGGACAGGGGGTGATGAG. This chain connects TRBV19 to TRBJ2-1, with 10 bases fitting TRBD1. The CDR3 end falls 3 residues outside the read, so it is completed with the germline J gene. The CDR3 has 14 amino acids. V gave up 5 bases and J gave up 8 bases; unmatched junction bases: 6. Germline lookup yields CDR1 LNHDA and CDR2 SQIVND (reference sequence).

In the case of this clone: The CDR3 end lies 3 residues beyond the end of the read and is filled in from the germline J gene. This chain connects TRBV6-9 to TRBJ1-2; 9 bases are a match to TRBD1. Per germline, CDR1 MNHGY and CDR2 SVAAGI. The CDR3 contains 16 residues. CDR3 DNA, as far as it was read: TGTGCCAGCAGTTTCCACAGGGGGCGAAGCTCCTACGAC. Protein sequence: CASSFHRGRSSYD. The CDR3 in its entirety is CASSFHRGRSSYDYTF.

About this clone: Read sequence stops 3 residues before the CDR3 end, and the germline J gene provides the missing end. The chain uses TRBV19 and TRBJ2-3; possibly TRBD2 for D (7 bases). Germline assignment: CDR1 LNHDA and CDR2 SQIVND (reference sequence). The length of the CDR3 is 13 residues. The V and J ends lost 5 bases and 5 bases respectively, with 11 bases between them. The covered CDR3 bases are TGTGCCAGTAGTCTGAGGGGGGGAGATACG. Protein: CASSLRGGDT. The entire CDR3 reads CASSLRGGDTQYF.

On this clone: The read terminates 3 residues ahead of where the CDR3 ends, so the germline J gene completes it. The chain combines TRBV10-3 with TRBJ1-1; a possible D gene is TRBD1 (5 bases). Trimming removed 3 bases at V and 4 bases at J, with 12 bases between. The CDR3 loop spans 14 amino acids. The germline V gene encodes CDR1 ENHRY and CDR2 SYGVKD. The covered CDR3 bases are TGTGCCATCAGTGAAAATGAGGGGCCCACTGAA. Its translation: CAISENEGPTE. The full CDR3 protein reads CAISENEGPTEAFF.

Notes on this clone: The CDR3 is cut off 3 residues early in the read; its end comes from the germline J gene. This sequence joins TRBV20-1 and TRBJ2-3; TRBD2 agrees at 11 bases. CDR1 and CDR2 (germline): DFQATT, SNEGSKA (reference sequence). V trimming: 3 bases; J trimming: 2 bases; junction bases outside the gene matches: 7. CDR3 length: 16 amino acids. CDR3 DNA (partial): TGCAGTGCTAGCGGTACTAGCGGGGGCCTCACAGATACG. Translating it yields CSASGTSGGLTDT. The entire CDR3 protein reads CSASGTSGGLTDTQYF.

With respect to this clone: The CDR3 is cut off 3 residues early in the read; its end comes from the germline J gene. This chain links TRBV5-1 with TRBJ2-2; no definite D call. Trimming removed 0 bases from V and 0 bases from J, with 9 bases in between. The CDR3 extends over 16 amino acids. The V gene's germline CDR1 is SGHRS and CDR2 YFSETQ. Partial CDR3 DNA: TGCGCCAGCAGCTTGGATAGGCTAGCGAACACCGGGGAG. Translating gives CASSLDRLANTGE. In full, the CDR3 is CASSLDRLANTGELFF.

With regard to this clone: The CDR3 is cut off 3 residues early in the read; its end comes from the germline J gene. The chain carries TRBV5-6 and TRBJ2-5; D is undetermined. Per the germline V gene, CDR1 is SGHDT and CDR2 is YYEEEE. The V gene lost 0 bases and the J gene lost 2 bases, with 11 bases spanning the gap. The CDR3 has 15 residues. The CDR3 spells CASSLVQTIQETQYF. The DNA read from the CDR3 is TGTGCCAGCAGCTTGGTACAGACAATACAAGAGACC.

In regard to this clone: Sequencing ends 3 residues short of the CDR3 end; the germline J gene provides the rest. The chain carries TRBV5-1 and TRBJ2-7, with 9 bases identical to TRBD1. The CDR3 loop spans 14 amino acids. Germline trimming cut 4 bases from V and 3 bases from J; bases unmatched to any gene: 5. Germline loops: CDR1 SGHRS, CDR2 YFSETQ. The sequenced part of the CDR3 DNA is TGCGCCAGCAGCCTAACGGGACAGGGCTACGAG. Translated, it gives CASSLTGQGYE. The full CDR3 reads CASSLTGQGYEQYF.

About this clone: The missing CDR3 end, 3 residues past where the read stops, is filled in from the germline J gene. This chain uses TRBV28 with TRBJ2-7; 9 bases agree with TRBD1. J gave up 5 bases and V 2 bases, and 4 bases lay outside the gene matches. The CDR3 length is 14 residues. Germline V gene lookup returns CDR1 MDHEN and CDR2 SYDVKM. The covered CDR3 bases are TGTGCCAGCAGTTTAGAAACAGGGGGCGACGAG. Translating it yields CASSLETGGDE. The full CDR3 sequence reads CASSLETGGDEQYF.

Concerning this clone itself: The CDR3 goes on 3 residues after the read ends, and that part is filled in from the germline J gene. This rearrangement joins TRBV6-2 or TRBV6-3 to TRBJ2-1, with TRBD2 matching 14 bases. The V segment lost 4 bases and the J segment 4 bases; nucleotides outside the gene matches: 6. The CDR3 length is 17 residues. Germline V gene sequence: CDR1 MNHEY, CDR2 SVGEGT. The DNA read from the CDR3 is TGTGCCAGCAGTTCCGGACTAGCGGGGGGTCTATACAATGAG. Translating it yields CASSSGLAGGLYNE. The whole CDR3 protein reads CASSSGLAGGLYNEQFF.

As concerns this clone: With the read ending 3 residues before the CDR3 end, the germline J gene is used to fill in that end. The V gene is TRBV19, the J gene TRBJ2-3, with TRBD1 matching 12 bases. J was trimmed by 6 bases and V by 4 bases; bases with no gene match: 8. CDR3 length: 16 amino acids. Germline CDR1 and CDR2: LNHDA and SQIVND (reference sequence). CDR3 DNA, as far as it was read: TGTGCCAGTAGTACCCCGGGACAGGGGGCTTTTGATACG. Protein sequence: CASSTPGQGAFDT. The entire CDR3 is CASSTPGQGAFDTQYF.

As to this clone: One end of the junction fails to match germline, which may point to a read error. The read stops 3 residues short of the end of the CDR3; the missing end is completed from the germline J gene. The chain combines TRBV7-9 with TRBJ2-3; 9 nucleotides line up with TRBD2. CDR3 size: 15 residues. CDR1 and CDR2 from the germline V gene are SEHNR and FQNEAQ (reference sequence). CDR3 bases read: TGTGCCGGCAGCGCCTTCGCGGGGGGGCCCGATACG. Translation gives CAGSAFAGGPDT. The entire CDR3 reads CAGSAFAGGPDTQYF.

Comments on this clone: The read finishes 3 residues shy of the CDR3 end, and the germline J gene is used to complete it. This chain joins TRBV18 and TRBJ2-5; possible D gene TRBD1, 6 bases. CDR1 and CDR2 (germline): KGHSH, LQKENI. V dropped 3 bases and J dropped 1 base, with 12 bases sitting between them. The CDR3 has 15 residues. The CDR3 here is CASSPQRGGQETQYF. CDR3 DNA (partial): TGTGCCAGCTCACCTCAGAGAGGGGGCCAAGAGACC.

Details on this clone: The read stops 3 residues short of the end of the CDR3; the missing end is completed from the germline J gene. This chain joins TRBV29-1 and TRBJ1-5; D might be TRBD1 (5 bases). The length of the CDR3 is 14 residues. The V end lost 6 bases, the J end lost 3 bases, and 15 bases lay between the germline ends. CDR1 is SQVTM and CDR2 is ANQGSEA in the germline V gene. The CDR3 DNA, read in part, is TGCAGCGTGGCTATGGGGGGAGACAATCAGCCC. Encoded protein: CSVAMGGDNQP. The CDR3 as a whole reads CSVAMGGDNQPQHF.

As for this clone: The read ends 3 residues before the CDR3 terminus; that terminus is restored from the germline J gene. The J gene is TRBJ1-6, the V gene TRBV4-1; 9 bases agree with TRBD1. V shed 1 base and J 9 bases; nucleotides not matched to a gene: 4. Germline CDR1 and CDR2: MGHRA and YSYEKL. This CDR3 spans 15 amino acids. The CDR3: CASSQVGTGSSPLHF. Partial CDR3 DNA: TGCGCCAGCAGCCAAGTGGGGACAGGGAGTTCACCC.

In the case of this clone: The missing CDR3 end, 3 residues past where the read stops, is filled in from the germline J gene. The chain uses TRBV5-1 and TRBJ2-3; D not resolved. The germline V and J ends were trimmed by 1 base and 0 bases, with 15 bases remaining between them. Looked up from germline, CDR1 is SGHRS and CDR2 is YFSETQ. There are 17 residues in the CDR3. CDR3 in amino acids: CASSLYHQDKSTDTQYF. CDR3 DNA, as far as it was read: TGCGCCAGCAGCTTGTACCACCAGGATAAGAGCACAGATACG.

For this clone: The sequenced fragment ends 3 residues before the CDR3 boundary, so the rest is inferred from the germline J gene. V is TRBV10-2 and J is TRBJ2-7; 13 positions match TRBD2. The V gene end was trimmed by 5 bases and the J gene end by 5 bases; junction bases not matched to a gene: 6. Germline CDR1 and CDR2: WSHSY and SAAADI. The length of the CDR3 is 15 residues. The CDR3 bases that were read are TGCGCCAGCAGTAAACTAGCGGGGGGGCGGGACGAG. Translated: CASSKLAGGRDE. The whole CDR3 sequence reads CASSKLAGGRDEQYF.